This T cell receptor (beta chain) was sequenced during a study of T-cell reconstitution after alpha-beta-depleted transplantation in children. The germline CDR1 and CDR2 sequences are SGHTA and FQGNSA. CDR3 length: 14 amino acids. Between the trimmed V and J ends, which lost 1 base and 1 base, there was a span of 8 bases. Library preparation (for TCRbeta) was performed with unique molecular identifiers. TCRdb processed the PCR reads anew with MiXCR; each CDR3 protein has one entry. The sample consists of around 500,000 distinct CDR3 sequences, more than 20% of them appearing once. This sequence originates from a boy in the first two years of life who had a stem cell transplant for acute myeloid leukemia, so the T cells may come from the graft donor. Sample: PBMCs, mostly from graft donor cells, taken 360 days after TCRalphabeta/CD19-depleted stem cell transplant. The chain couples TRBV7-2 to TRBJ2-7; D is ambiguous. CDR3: CASSLELVSYEQYF. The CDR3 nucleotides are TGTGCCAGCAGCTTAGAGCTAGTATCCTACGAGCAGTACTTC.